Below are 16 T cell receptor beta chains sequenced from a single sample in a study of neurological immune-mediated disorders. Time point of the sample: longitudinal time-point 1 (baseline). Each CDR3 protein gets one entry after TCRdb re-called the 5' RACE reads with MiXCR. The sample consists of around 60,000 distinct CDR3 sequences, roughly 10% of them appearing once. What was sequenced was PBMCs. The receptor source for this set is a male donor with HTLV-1-associated myelopathy (HAM/TSP).

This clonotype has at least ten counts. The J gene is TRBJ2-1, the V gene TRBV10-1; 12 bases match TRBD1. V gave up 0 bases and J gave up 5 bases; unmatched junction bases: 14. This CDR3 region has 20 residues. The germline V gene encodes CDR1 WNHNN and CDR2 SYGVQD (reference sequence). CDR3 protein: CASSESEPDGTGGANNEQFF. As DNA, the CDR3 is TGCGCCAGCAGTGAGTCCGAACCCGATGGGACAGGGGGCGCGAACAATGAGCAGTTCTTC.

The table lists this clonotype with many counts. The CDR3 protein is CASKTAPNEKLFF. DNA of the CDR3: TGTGCCAGCAAGACAGCGCCTAATGAAAAACTGTTTTTT. The chain has TRBV2 and TRBJ1-4; D is perhaps TRBD1 (5 bases). The CDR3 contains 13 residues. V lost 7 bases and J 3 bases, leaving 9 bases between the germline ends. Germline lookup yields CDR1 SNHLY and CDR2 FYNNEI.

This clonotype showed up many times. The V and J genes are TRBV20-1 and TRBJ2-7; D is possibly TRBD2 (5 bases). Germline CDR1 reads DFQATT; CDR2 reads SNEGSKA (reference sequence). CDR3 length: 13 residues. V was clipped by 5 bases and J by 1 base, with 12 bases between them. The CDR3 sequence is CSAYNRGSYEQYF. The CDR3 region has the DNA TGCAGTGCTTATAACCGGGGTTCCTACGAGCAGTACTTC.

This clonotype has at least ten counts. This chain connects TRBV30 to TRBJ2-5, with D maybe TRBD2 (7 bases). Looked up from germline, CDR1 is GTSNPN and CDR2 is SVGIG (reference sequence). CDR3 length equals 13 residues. Trimming pared 0 bases from V and 6 bases from J, leaving 11 bases between. CDR3 sequence (DNA): TGTGCCTGGAGTGTGCCGGGGGGCCAGACCCAGTACTTC. Translating it yields CAWSVPGGQTQYF.

This clonotype has ten or more counts. The chain recombines TRBV15 with TRBJ2-7; tentatively, D is TRBD1 (6 bases). V gave up 3 bases and J gave up 5 bases, with 17 bases separating them. The CDR3 is 15 amino acids. The germline gives CDR1 LNHNV, CDR2 YYDKDF (reference sequence). The CDR3 is CATSRDHRASNEQYF. DNA for the CDR3: TGTGCCACCAGCAGGGACCACAGGGCCTCGAACGAGCAGTACTTC. The full variable domain, rest sourced from reference TRBV15 and TRBJ2-7, is DAMVIQNPRYQVTQFGKPVTLSCSQTLNHNVMYWYQQKSSQAPKLLFHYYDKDFNNEADTPDNFQSRRPNTSFCFLDIRSPGLGDTAMYLCATSRDHRASNEQYFGPGTRLTVT.

There are many counts of this clonotype. V usage is TRBV7-2 and J usage is TRBJ2-2; the D gene could be TRBD1 or TRBD2 (6 bases each). This CDR3 is 15 amino acids long. From germline, CDR1 is SGHTA and CDR2 FQGNSA. V lost 6 bases and J lost 3, with 14 bases in between. CDR3 bases: TGTGCCAGCAGGTCACGGAGGGGGTACACCGGGGAGCTGTTTTTT. The encoded protein is CASRSRRGYTGELFF.

Comment on this clonotype: A much larger clone differs from this one at a single base, so this may be a read error. This sequence joins TRBV5-1 and TRBJ2-1; no reliable D call. The ends were cut back, 3 bases at V and 8 bases at J, with 15 bases in the middle. There are 14 residues in the CDR3. Germline lookup yields CDR1 SGHRS and CDR2 YFSETQ. CDR3: CASSSGPSWDEQFF. The CDR3 nucleotides read TGCGCCAGCAGCTCCGGGCCGAGTTGGGATGAGCAGTTCTTC.

This clonotype was counted a few times. This chain connects TRBV7-9 to TRBJ1-6; no clear D. CDR1 and CDR2 (germline): SEHNR, FQNEAQ (reference sequence). This CDR3 has 14 amino acids. V lost 1 base, J lost 11 bases, and 12 bases lay in between. CDR3 region: CASSLGVQGPPLHF. Here the CDR3 DNA reads TGTGCCAGCAGCTTAGGGGTCCAAGGCCCACCCCTCCACTTT. The whole variable domain, filled in from reference TRBV7-9 and TRBJ1-6, reads DTGVSQNPRHKITKRGQNVTFRCDPISEHNRLYWYRQTLGQGPEFLTYFQNEAQLEKSRLLSDRFSAERPKGSFSTLEIQRTEQGDSAMYLCASSLGVQGPPLHFGNGTRLTVT.

This clonotype was found a few times. The rearrangement links TRBV5-1 to TRBJ2-7; no firm D call. Germline CDR1 and CDR2: SGHRS and YFSETQ. The CDR3 runs to 15 residues. Trimming left V 2 bases short and J 4 bases short, with 16 bases between. This CDR3 is CASSFLVQSRYEQYF. CDR3 nucleotides: TGCGCCAGCAGCTTTCTTGTCCAGTCGCGATACGAGCAGTACTTC.

This clonotype came up many times. V usage is TRBV15 and J usage is TRBJ1-5; possible D gene TRBD1, 5 bases. Trimming took off 1 base at V and 2 bases at J, with 18 bases between the two ends. CDR1 is LNHNV, CDR2 YYDKDF, per germline (reference sequence). The CDR3 contains 18 residues. CDR3 in amino acids: CATSRGLFRGNGNQPQHF. In DNA, the CDR3 is TGTGCCACCAGCAGAGGCCTTTTTAGGGGAAATGGCAATCAGCCCCAGCATTTT.

At least ten counts were recorded for this clonotype. J is TRBJ1-5 and V is TRBV12-3 or TRBV12-4; maybe TRBD1 (5 bases). The CDR3 sequence is 13 residues long. V gave up 3 bases and J gave up 9 bases, with 12 bases separating them. CDR3 bases: TGTGCCAGCAGTTTTGGGGCCGAGCGGCCCCAGCATTTT. As protein: CASSFGAERPQHF.

This clonotype has at least ten counts. V and J are TRBV7-2 and TRBJ1-4; D is unclear. The germline V gene has CDR1 SGHTA and CDR2 FQGNSA. The CDR3 runs 14 residues. The V and J ends lost 5 bases and 0 bases respectively, with 7 bases between them. CDR3 in DNA: TGTGCCAGCAGCCCTGGGGCAACTAATGAAAAACTGTTTTTT. Encoded protein: CASSPGATNEKLFF.

The table lists this clonotype with many counts. The chain is built from TRBV5-6 and TRBJ1-1; a weak D match, TRBD1 (6 bases). This CDR3 contains 15 residues. Germline CDR1 SGHDT, CDR2 YYEEEE. V lost 4 bases and J 0 bases, leaving 13 bases between the germline ends. CDR3 coding DNA: TGTGCCAGCAGCACCTTGACAGGCATGAACACTGAAGCTTTCTTT. The encoded protein is CASSTLTGMNTEAFF. Using reference TRBV5-6 and TRBJ1-1 for the parts outside the CDR3, the full variable domain is DAGVTQSPTHLIKTRGQQVTLRCSPKSGHDTVSWYQQALGQGPQFIFQYYEEEERQRGNFPDRFSGHQFPNYSSELNVNALLLGDSALYLCASSTLTGMNTEAFFGQGTRLTVV.

As to this clonotype: A read error may be the cause here, since a much bigger clone is one base away. The rearrangement uses TRBV5-1 and TRBJ1-1; TRBD1 agrees at 7 bases. Germline V gene sequence: CDR1 SGHRS, CDR2 YFSETQ. CDR3 length equals 13 residues. The CDR3 here is CASGQALNTEGFF. CDR3 bases: TGCGCCAGCGGACAGGCGTTGAACACTGAAGGTTTCTTT. The variable domain in full, with the rest retrieved from reference TRBV5-1 and TRBJ1-1, is KAGVTQTPRYLIKTRGQQVTLSCSPISGHRSVSWYQQTPGQGLQFLFEYFSETQRNKGNFPGRFSGRQFSNSRSEMNVSTLELGDSALYLCASGQALNTEGFFGQGTRLTVV.

This clonotype was seen repeatedly, ten times or more. The chain is built from TRBV11-2 and TRBJ1-1; possibly TRBD1 for D (5 bases). CDR3 length equals 15 residues. Germline V CDR1 and CDR2: SGHAT, FQNNGV. V was pared by 5 bases and J by 5 bases, with 18 bases between. The CDR3 spells CASSKRLGVGTEAFF. For the CDR3, the DNA is TGTGCCAGCAGCAAACGTCTAGGGGTGGGTACTGAAGCTTTCTTT. Drawing the rest from reference TRBV11-2 and TRBJ1-1, the complete variable domain is EAGVAQSPRYKIIEKRQSVAFWCNPISGHATLYWYQQILGQGPKLLIQFQNNGVVDDSQLPKDRFSAERLKGVDSTLKIQPAKLEDSAVYLCASSKRLGVGTEAFFGQGTRLTVV.

This clonotype was counted ten times or more. The rearrangement links TRBV29-1 to TRBJ2-7, with a possible D match to TRBD1 (6 bases). The CDR3 consists of 13 residues. Germline CDR1 SQVTM, CDR2 ANQGSEA. The ends were cut back, 7 bases at V and 0 bases at J, with 13 bases in the middle. CDR3 region: CSADSASSYEQYF. CDR3 sequence (DNA): TGCAGCGCGGACAGCGCGAGCTCCTACGAGCAGTACTTC.